This T cell receptor beta chain derives from a study of blood T cell repertoires in COVID-19. Study overall: COVID-19 samples from acute and convalescent phases originated in the United States, Italy and Spain.

This clone came up once. CDR1 and CDR2 (germline): MDHEN, SYDVKM. This CDR3 comprises 19 residues. Trimming pared 6 bases from V and 1 base from J, leaving 28 bases between. Using immunoSEQ multiplex PCR, the repertoire was profiled, and TCRdb retains in-frame clones only, with some absent. Here the sample spans hundreds of thousands of clones, about 85% being singletons. V gene TRBV28 combines with J gene TRBJ2-7; the D gene is possibly TRBD1 (9 bases). The TCR sequence derives from a man between 18 and 29 years old with active or convalescent COVID-19. Material: peripheral blood. The CDR3 DNA reads as TGTGCCAGCAGCCCAATCACAGGGGGCCCTAGCGGGCGATCCTACGAGCAGTACTTC. This codes for CASSPITGGPSGRSYEQYF.